This entry lists 10 T cell receptor beta chains sequenced from one sample in a study of blood T cell repertoires in COVID-19. The protocol was immunoSEQ multiplex PCR, while the TCRdb copy is restricted to in-frame clones and leaves out a portion. This table has roughly 330,000 clones, 80% to 90% appearing once. Material for sequencing was peripheral blood. The receptors were gathered from a man aged 18 to 29 who had recovered from COVID-19.

The table lists this clone with a count of one. This chain links TRBV11-2 with TRBJ1-2; TRBD1 is a possible D gene (6 bases). Trimming removed 2 bases at V and 7 bases at J, with 11 bases between. Germline loops: CDR1 SGHAT, CDR2 FQNNGV. The CDR3 runs to 13 residues. This chain's CDR3 is CASSLRQESGYTF. CDR3 DNA: TGTGCCAGCAGCTTAAGACAGGAGTCTGGCTACACCTTC.

As for this clone: This sample includes further DNA sequences coding for the same CDR3. The CDR3 region is CATSRDRGETQYF. CDR3 bases: TGTGCCACCAGCAGAGATCGCGGGGAGACCCAGTACTTC. This chain connects TRBV15 to TRBJ2-5, with D perhaps TRBD2 (5 bases). Germline V gives CDR1 LNHNV, CDR2 YYDKDF (reference sequence). The CDR3 is made up of 13 amino acids. With 0 bases removed from V and 5 bases from J, the gap between germline ends came to 7 bases.

The rearrangement joins TRBV6-6 to TRBJ2-3; 8 nucleotides agree with TRBD1. Trimming cost V 5 bases and J 2 bases; bases outside gene matches: 6. The CDR3 is made up of 15 amino acids. CDR1 MNHNY and CDR2 SVGAGI come from the germline V gene (reference sequence). The DNA of the CDR3 is TGTGCCAGCAGTAGAGACAGGGGATACACAGATACGCAGTATTTT. Its translation is CASSRDRGYTDTQYF.

V usage is TRBV4-1 and J usage is TRBJ2-1; D is perhaps TRBD1 (6 bases). The CDR3 covers 20 residues. CDR1 MGHRA and CDR2 YSYEKL come from the germline V gene. V was cut by 1 base and J by 0 bases, with 22 bases left in between. The CDR3 loop reads CASSQVPSDQGQSSYNEQFF. In nucleotides, the CDR3 is TGCGCCAGCAGCCAAGTCCCTTCCGACCAGGGGCAGAGCTCCTACAATGAGCAGTTCTTC.

In its sample, this clone was seen once. The rearrangement uses TRBV4-1 and TRBJ1-5; D gene unclear. The CDR3 has 17 amino acids. In germline, CDR1 is MGHRA, CDR2 YSYEKL. V dropped 1 base and J dropped 2 bases, with 15 bases sitting between them. In nucleotides, the CDR3 is TGCGCCAGCAGCCAAGGTAACTTGGGAGCTGGCAATCAGCCCCAGCATTTT. It codes for CASSQGNLGAGNQPQHF.

CDR3 nucleotide sequence: TGTGCCAGCACCCCTCCAGGGTGGTCCACTGAAGCTTTCTTT. This translates into CASTPPGWSTEAFF. The rearrangement joins TRBV7-2 to TRBJ1-1; perhaps TRBD1 as D (5 bases). The germline V and J ends were trimmed by 7 bases and 4 bases, with 16 bases remaining between them. From germline, CDR1 is SGHTA and CDR2 FQGNSA. The CDR3 loop spans 14 amino acids. The full variable domain, completed using reference TRBV7-2 and TRBJ1-1, is GAGVSQSPSNKVTEKGKDVELRCDPISGHTALYWYRQSLGQGLEFLIYFQGNSAPDKSGLPSDRFSAERTGGSVSTLTIQRTQQEDSAVYLCASTPPGWSTEAFFGQGTRLTVV.

The chain recombines TRBV9 with TRBJ1-4; TRBD1 is a possible D gene (5 bases). Germline-derived CDR1 and CDR2 are SGDLS and YYNGEE. The CDR3 runs to 15 residues. Trimming took off 3 bases at V and 5 bases at J, with 14 bases between the two ends. The CDR3 is CASSGTSDTNEKLFF. CDR3 sequence (DNA): TGTGCCAGCAGCGGGACATCTGATACAAATGAAAAACTGTTTTTT.

The chain recombines TRBV7-6 with TRBJ2-2, with a weak D call TRBD2 (6 bases). Trimming removed 2 bases at V and 4 bases at J, with 17 bases between. CDR3 length: 17 amino acids. The germline CDR1 and CDR2 sequences are SGHVS and FNYEAQ. The CDR3 nucleotides are TGTGCCAGCAGCTTAACCGGGAGTGGGGCCTTCACCGGGGAGCTGTTTTTT. Translated, it gives CASSLTGSGAFTGELFF. Looking up the rest from reference TRBV7-6 and TRBJ2-2 gives the full variable domain: GAGVSQSPRYKVTKRGQDVALRCDPISGHVSLYWYRQALGQGPEFLTYFNYEAQQDKSGLPNDRFSAERPEGSISTLTIQRTEQRDSAMYRCASSLTGSGAFTGELFFGEGSRLTVL.

There are a few counts of this clone. The chain couples TRBV19 to TRBJ1-5, with D perhaps matching TRBD1 (5 bases). Per the germline V gene, CDR1 is LNHDA and CDR2 is SQIVND (reference sequence). This CDR3 comprises 16 residues. Deletions cut 5 bases from V and 2 bases from J, with 16 bases between. The DNA of the CDR3 is TGTGCCAGTAGTGTCTGGAGGGGATGGGGCAATCAGCCCCAGCATTTT. Translating gives CASSVWRGWGNQPQHF.

This chain links TRBV25-1 with TRBJ1-1; TRBD1 matches at 7 bases. The CDR3 runs 16 residues. CDR1 and CDR2 from the germline V gene are MGHDK and SYGVNS. Trimming at V came to 1 base and at J to 5 bases, leaving 10 bases not matched to a gene. The CDR3 loop is CASSEWRGQGVTEAFF. The CDR3 DNA reads TGTGCCAGCAGTGAATGGAGGGGGCAGGGGGTGACTGAAGCTTTCTTT.